This passage covers 12 T cell receptor beta chains from one sample sequenced in a study of blood T cell repertoires in COVID-19. The table came from immunoSEQ multiplex PCR; TCRdb's copy has only in-frame clones and leaves some out. The sample records about 58,000 clones, roughly 83% being singletons. Sequencing was done on a sample of peripheral blood. All receptors derive from a man aged 45 to 65 with COVID-19, enrolled during active disease.

The chain is built from TRBV30 and TRBJ2-5; no clear D. The CDR3 is 15 residues long. The V gene lost 0 bases and the J gene lost 1 base, with 12 bases spanning the gap. Looked up from germline, CDR1 is GTSNPN and CDR2 is SVGIG (reference sequence). The CDR3: CAWSVSLGFQETQYF. Written as DNA, the CDR3 is TGTGCCTGGAGTGTAAGCCTAGGATTCCAAGAGACCCAGTACTTC. Variable domain in full (rest from reference TRBV30 and TRBJ2-5): SQTIHQWPATLVQPVGSPLSLECTVEGTSNPNLYWYRQAAGRGLQLLFYSVGIGQISSEVPQNLSASRPQDRQFILSSKKLLLSDSGFYLCAWSVSLGFQETQYFGPGTRLLVL.

By its share, this clone is medium-sized. The chain carries TRBV27 and TRBJ2-7, with 9 positions matching TRBD1. The length of the CDR3 is 18 residues. Germline-derived CDR1 and CDR2 are MNHEY and SMNVEV (reference sequence). After removal of 5 bases from V and 0 bases from J, the junction contained 14 bases not matched to a gene. CDR3: CASSHTGGLSLHSYEQYF. The CDR3 DNA follows: TGTGCCAGCAGTCACACAGGGGGCCTCAGCCTCCACTCCTACGAGCAGTACTTC.

This sequence joins TRBV4-3 and TRBJ2-2, with a possible D match to TRBD2 (5 bases). This CDR3 region has 14 residues. From germline, CDR1 is LGHNA and CDR2 YSLEER. The germline V and J ends were trimmed by 0 bases and 8 bases, with 10 bases remaining between them. CDR3 sequence reads: CASSQDRIAGELFF. CDR3 in DNA: TGCGCCAGCAGCCAAGATAGGATAGCGGGGGAGCTGTTTTTT.

The V call is TRBV24-1, the J call TRBJ2-1; TRBD2 matches 8 bases. The junction had 7 bases not matched to a gene; V was cut back by 4 bases and J by 0 bases. CDR3 size: 17 residues. Germline CDR1 and CDR2: KGHDR and SFDVKD. CDR3 bases: TGTGCCACCAGTGACACTACTAGCGGTAGCTCCTACAATGAGCAGTTCTTC. Translating gives CATSDTTSGSSYNEQFF.

The rearrangement links TRBV4-1 to TRBJ1-1; D possibly corresponds to TRBD1 (5 bases). Germline CDR1 reads MGHRA; CDR2 reads YSYEKL. The CDR3 extends over 16 amino acids. Trimming pared 4 bases from V and 1 base from J, leaving 16 bases between. CDR3 residues: CASSPRGGGQNTEAFF. The DNA of the CDR3 is TGCGCCAGCAGCCCAAGGGGTGGAGGGCAGAACACTGAAGCTTTCTTT.

This clone occurred a few times. The gene calls are TRBV7-9 and TRBJ1-2; no clear D gene. CDR3 size: 13 residues. Per the germline V gene, CDR1 is SEHNR and CDR2 is FQNEAQ (reference sequence). Trimming shortened V by 5 bases and J by 8 bases, and 15 bases separated the two germline ends. The CDR3 loop is CASSDPGIGGYTF. Here the CDR3 DNA reads TGTGCCAGCAGCGACCCCGGGATAGGCGGCTACACCTTC.

This clone was recorded a few times. V and J are TRBV6-5 and TRBJ2-7, with 7 bases aligning to TRBD1. V lost 2 bases, J lost 2 bases, and 3 bases stayed unmatched. CDR1 MNHEY and CDR2 SVGAGI come from the germline V gene. The CDR3 extends over 14 amino acids. CDR3 loop: CASSYDRVAYEQYF. The CDR3 bases are TGTGCCAGCAGTTACGACAGGGTTGCCTACGAGCAGTACTTC.

This clone was detected only once. The chain joins TRBV27 to TRBJ2-5, with a tentative D call TRBD1 (5 bases). V was pared by 2 bases and J by 5 bases, with 15 bases between. This CDR3 comprises 15 residues. CDR1 is MNHEY and CDR2 is SMNVEV in the germline V gene (reference sequence). CDR3 residues: CASSLEGARRETQYF. The CDR3, as DNA: TGTGCCAGCAGTTTAGAAGGGGCCCGCCGGGAGACCCAGTACTTC.

The chain combines TRBV13 with TRBJ2-1, with 14 positions matching TRBD2. This CDR3 is built from 18 residues. The V and J ends lost 2 bases and 0 bases, in that order; junction bases with no gene match: 3. Germline CDR1 reads PRHDT; CDR2 reads FYEKMQ (reference sequence). The CDR3 DNA is TGTGCCAGCAGCTTACGGACTAGCGGGAGGATCTCCTACAATGAGCAGTTCTTC. Translated: CASSLRTSGRISYNEQFF. Full variable domain (outside the CDR3, taken from reference TRBV13 and TRBJ2-1): AAGVIQSPRHLIKEKRETATLKCYPIPRHDTVYWYQQGPGQDPQFLISFYEKMQSDKGSIPDRFSAQQFSDYHSELNMSSLELGDSALYFCASSLRTSGRISYNEQFFGPGTRLTVL.

There are a few counts of this clone. The conserved closing phenylalanine or tryptophan is absent in this CDR3, likely reflecting a read error. The limits of the CDR3 on the DNA are not certain, so only TCRdb's listed CDR3 is given. The genes are TRBV28 and TRBJ1-1. Germline V gene lookup returns CDR1 MDHEN and CDR2 SYDVKM. The CDR3 has 8 residues if both end residues are counted. The CDR3 is CASSLGGV.

V and J are TRBV2 and TRBJ1-6, with 8 bases identical to TRBD1. CDR1 is SNHLY and CDR2 is FYNNEI in the germline V gene. The CDR3 length is 14 residues. V shed 5 bases and J 7 bases; nucleotides not matched to a gene: 4. CDR3: CASSRTGRNSPLHF. The CDR3 nucleotides read TGTGCCAGCAGTAGGACAGGGAGGAATTCACCCCTCCACTTT.

The chain has TRBV6-6 and TRBJ1-6, with D tentatively TRBD1 (6 bases). The CDR3 is made up of 13 amino acids. V was trimmed by 8 bases and J by 10 bases, leaving 15 bases between them. Germline V CDR1 and CDR2: MNHNY, SVGAGI (reference sequence). The DNA for the CDR3 is TGTGCCAGCCGGGACACGATCGGATCACCCCTCCACTTT. Translated, it gives CASRDTIGSPLHF.